Sequencing of this T cell receptor (beta chain) was carried out in a study of blood T cells in healthy people across ages. Broader study findings: Long-lived donors exceeded aged donors in naive CD4+ cells and diversity. As naive T cell percentage varied, TCR beta diversity correlated strongly with it. Estimates drawn from one million T cells were deemed to understate diversity.

Together with a sample-barcoded 5' primer, a J-beta primer mix was included in a second PCR lasting about 6 to 11 cycles. Each CDR3 protein is one row after TCRdb ran MiXCR on the 5' RACE reads. The table lists 1.5 million to 2 million distinct CDR3 sequences, less than 50% of them singletons, with approximately 2.1% in the top ten. Note on this clonotype: Its antigen remains unidentified.

CDR3 size: 13 residues. Each donor had approximately 10 milliliters of peripheral blood drawn. The chain combines TRBV1 with TRBJ2-7; the D segment call TRBD1 is taken from the table without a DNA check. TRBV1 is described as a pseudogene. The sequenced sample was blood. This receptor was identified in a woman aged 35 to 49 in good health. CDR3 sequence: CTSSQKQGGEQYF. In DNA, the CDR3 is TGCACCAGCAGCCAAAAACAGGGAGGCGAGCAGTACTTC.